A single sample gave rise to the 19 T cell receptor beta chains below, sequenced in a study of type 1 regulatory T cells. TCRdb re-called the reads with MiXCR, one entry per CDR3 protein. Of around 19,000 distinct CDR3 sequences in the sample, roughly a tenth were seen once. The sample consisted of CD4+ T cells, either the whole sample or a sorted fraction (not recorded which). These receptors all come from a human donor in good health.

This clonotype was detected ten times or more. The chain recombines TRBV29-1 with TRBJ1-5; 7 positions match TRBD1. This CDR3 is built from 13 residues. Trimming at V came to 6 bases and at J to 3 bases, leaving 5 bases not matched to a gene. The germline gives CDR1 SQVTM, CDR2 ANQGSEA. CDR3 sequence: CSVRDSSNQPQHF. CDR3 bases: TGCAGCGTGCGGGACAGCTCCAATCAGCCCCAGCATTTT.

The chain recombines TRBV9 with TRBJ2-1, with 12 bases identical to TRBD2. Germline V CDR1 and CDR2: SGDLS, YYNGEE. The CDR3 runs 15 residues. V trimming: 10 bases; J trimming: 10 bases; junction bases outside the gene matches: 15. CDR3 nucleotide sequence: TGTGCCGGCCAACCGGGACTAGCGGGCGTTGGGGAGCAGTTCTTC. It encodes CAGQPGLAGVGEQFF.

This clonotype was recorded a few times. DNA of the CDR3: TGTGCCAGCAGCCCAACAAGTCGGGGGAGGCACAATGAGCAGTTCTTC. It is translated as CASSPTSRGRHNEQFF. V usage is TRBV3-1 and J usage is TRBJ2-1, with a tentative D call TRBD2 (6 bases). Trimming cost V 4 bases and J 5 bases, with 18 bases left between them. This CDR3 has 16 amino acids. Per the germline V gene, CDR1 is LGHDT and CDR2 is YNNKEL (reference sequence).

This chain's CDR3 is CASTPSGATSYEQYF. CDR3 bases: TGTGCCAGCACCCCGTCCGGGGCAACCTCTTACGAGCAGTACTTC. This chain joins TRBV14 and TRBJ2-7; D tentatively fits TRBD1 or TRBD2 (5 bases each). V lost 7 bases and J lost 4, with 20 bases in between. Germline loops: CDR1 SGHDN, CDR2 FVKESK. There are 15 residues in the CDR3.

Ten or more counts support this clonotype. CDR3 region: CASSGIAGSSTDTQYF. The DNA of the CDR3 is TGTGCCAGCAGCGGCATAGCGGGATCTAGCACAGATACGCAGTATTTT. The chain carries TRBV9 and TRBJ2-3; 8 positions match TRBD2. The trim removed 3 bases at V and 0 bases at J, leaving 6 bases unmatched. Germline V gene sequence: CDR1 SGDLS, CDR2 YYNGEE. The CDR3 totals 16 residues.

In the case of this clonotype: A junction end diverges from the germline sequence, so it may reflect a read error. The chain is built from TRBV5-5 and TRBJ2-2; 8 bases map to TRBD2. The CDR3 runs to 12 residues. The germline gives CDR1 SGHKS, CDR2 YYEKEE (reference sequence). The CDR3 reads CAGGRNTEELFF. CDR3 bases: TGTGCCGGCGGGAGGAACACCGAGGAGCTGTTTTTT.

This clonotype occurred a few times. The chain recombines TRBV30 with TRBJ2-3; D remains unclear. This CDR3 has 15 amino acids. Trimming stripped 0 bases from V and 4 bases from J, with 14 bases between. Germline CDR1 is GTSNPN and CDR2 is SVGIG (reference sequence). The CDR3 loop is CAWSVRGSLADTQYF. CDR3 bases: TGTGCCTGGAGTGTACGTGGTAGTCTCGCAGATACGCAGTATTTT.

This clonotype is medium-sized. V usage is TRBV20-1 and J usage is TRBJ2-3; D ambiguous. CDR3 length: 10 residues. Germline CDR1 and CDR2: DFQATT and SNEGSKA (reference sequence). With 6 bases removed from V and 5 bases from J, the gap between germline ends came to 6 bases. This chain's CDR3 is CSAIKDTQYF. The CDR3, as DNA: TGCAGTGCCATTAAAGATACGCAGTATTTT.

This clonotype showed up just a few times. The V gene is TRBV5-1, the J gene TRBJ2-3; D is tentatively TRBD1 or TRBD2 (6 bases each). The CDR3 contains 17 residues. Trimming pared 3 bases from V and 5 bases from J, leaving 22 bases between. Germline V gives CDR1 SGHRS, CDR2 YFSETQ. CDR3 DNA: TGCGCCAGCAGCTCGGACCCGTCGGGGGCGGTTAGAGATACGCAGTATTTT. Translating gives CASSSDPSGAVRDTQYF.

This clonotype was observed at least ten times. The rearrangement links TRBV5-6 to TRBJ2-3; 7 bases line up with TRBD1. CDR1 and CDR2 (germline): SGHDT, YYEEEE. The CDR3 is made up of 16 amino acids. V shed 1 base, J shed 0 bases, and the junction held 5 bases outside the gene matches. The chain's CDR3 is CASSLSPTGSTDTQYF. Written as DNA, the CDR3 is TGTGCCAGCAGCTTGTCGCCGACAGGGAGCACAGATACGCAGTATTTT. The variable domain in full, completed from reference TRBV5-6 and TRBJ2-3, reads DAGVTQSPTHLIKTRGQQVTLRCSPKSGHDTVSWYQQALGQGPQFIFQYYEEEERQRGNFPDRFSGHQFPNYSSELNVNALLLGDSALYLCASSLSPTGSTDTQYFGPGTRLTVL.

This CDR3 reads CASSRARLAGSTDTQYF. The CDR3 coding sequence is TGTGCCAGCAGTCGGGCCCGACTAGCGGGAAGCACAGATACGCAGTATTTT. The rearrangement joins TRBV6-5 to TRBJ2-3; 11 positions match TRBD2. Germline V gene lookup returns CDR1 MNHEY and CDR2 SVGAGI. V was clipped by 5 bases and J by 0 bases; unmatched bases: 7. The CDR3 is 17 amino acids.

There are many counts of this clonotype. The chain recombines TRBV7-8 with TRBJ2-7, with 7 positions matching TRBD2. Germline V gene lookup returns CDR1 SGHVS and CDR2 FQNEAQ. The V segment lost 5 bases and the J segment 3 bases; nucleotides outside the gene matches: 7. This CDR3 region has 14 residues. Written as DNA, the CDR3 is TGTGCCAGCAGCCCCAGGGACTATTACTACGAGCAGTACTTC. Its translation: CASSPRDYYYEQYF.

In its sample, this clonotype was seen many times. The genes are TRBV27 and TRBJ2-7; no definite D call. V was pared by 5 bases and J by 5 bases, with 16 bases between. CDR1 is MNHEY, CDR2 SMNVEV, per germline (reference sequence). The CDR3 sequence is 14 residues long. CDR3: CASSPLIGRDEQYF. The DNA of the CDR3 is TGTGCCAGCAGTCCCTTAATCGGCCGAGACGAGCAGTACTTC.

This clonotype occurred many times. The CDR3 nucleotides are TGTGCCACCAGTGATGGGGGACTTCGGCACGGCACCTACGAGCAGTACTTC. Translating gives CATSDGGLRHGTYEQYF. The chain couples TRBV24-1 to TRBJ2-7; possible D gene TRBD2, 6 bases. The germline CDR1 and CDR2 sequences are KGHDR and SFDVKD. With 3 bases removed from V and 2 bases from J, the gap between germline ends came to 19 bases. The CDR3 contains 17 residues.

The chain joins TRBV28 to TRBJ2-2; D call uncertain. CDR1 and CDR2 (germline): MDHEN, SYDVKM. Trimming took 6 bases from V and 0 from J, leaving 8 bases between them. This CDR3 contains 14 residues. The CDR3 here is CASRAETNTGELFF. As DNA, the CDR3 is TGTGCCAGCAGGGCAGAGACGAACACCGGGGAGCTGTTTTTT.

The genes are TRBV2 and TRBJ2-1; 11 bases are a match to TRBD2. The CDR3 consists of 13 residues. Per the germline V gene, CDR1 is SNHLY and CDR2 is FYNNEI. V lost 8 bases and J lost 3; bases outside the gene matches: 0. CDR3 DNA: TGTGCCAGCGGACTAGCGGGCTACAATGAGCAGTTCTTC. It encodes CASGLAGYNEQFF.

This clonotype was recorded a few times. The genes are TRBV5-1 and TRBJ2-1, with D possibly being TRBD1 (8 bases). The V end lost 2 bases, the J end lost 5 bases, and 14 bases lay between the germline ends. In germline, CDR1 is SGHRS, CDR2 YFSETQ. The CDR3 is 15 amino acids. The CDR3 protein is CASSLKQGGDNEQFF. CDR3 in DNA: TGCGCCAGCAGCTTAAAACAGGGGGGGGACAATGAGCAGTTCTTC.

This clonotype came up a few times. V gene TRBV5-5 combines with J gene TRBJ1-2; D is unclear. This CDR3 is 12 amino acids long. V was shortened by 0 bases and J by 4 bases, with 4 bases between the two germline ends. Germline CDR1 reads SGHKS; CDR2 reads YYEKEE (reference sequence). The CDR3 loop reads CASSLALYGYTF. For the CDR3, the DNA is TGTGCCAGCAGCTTGGCTCTCTATGGCTACACCTTC. The full variable domain, in which reference TRBV5-5 and TRBJ1-2 provide the parts outside the CDR3, is DAGVTQSPTHLIKTRGQQVTLRCSPISGHKSVSWYQQVLGQGPQFIFQYYEKEERGRGNFPDRFSARQFPNYSSELNVNALLLGDSALYLCASSLALYGYTFGSGTRLTVV.

CDR3 in DNA: TGCAGTGCTTCCTACAGTTTGCAGGGCGGGGAGCTGTTTTTT. Translation: CSASYSLQGGELFF. The chain combines TRBV20-1 with TRBJ2-2, with D possibly TRBD1 on 5 matching bases. The CDR3 is 14 amino acids. Trimming pared 5 bases from V and 7 bases from J, leaving 17 bases between. Germline CDR1 is DFQATT and CDR2 is SNEGSKA (reference sequence).